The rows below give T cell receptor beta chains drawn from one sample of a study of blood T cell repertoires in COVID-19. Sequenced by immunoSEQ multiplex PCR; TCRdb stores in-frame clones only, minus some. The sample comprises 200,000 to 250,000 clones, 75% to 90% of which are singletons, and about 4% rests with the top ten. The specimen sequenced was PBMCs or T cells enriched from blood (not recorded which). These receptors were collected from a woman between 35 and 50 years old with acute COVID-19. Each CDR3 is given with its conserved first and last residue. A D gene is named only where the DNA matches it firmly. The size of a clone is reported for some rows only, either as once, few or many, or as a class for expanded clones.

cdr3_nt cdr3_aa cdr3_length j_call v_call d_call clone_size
TGTGCCAGCAGTTTACTAGCGGGGGGCGCGAGCACCGGGGAGCTGTTTTTT CASSLLAGGASTGELFF 17 TRBJ2-2 TRBV27 TRBD2 NA
TGTGCCAGCAGTTACGCACAGTCCAATCAGCCCCAGCATTTT CASSYAQSNQPQHF 14 TRBJ1-5 TRBV6-5 NA NA
TGTGCCAGCAGTCCAGGTAGACAGTGGAACACCATATATTTT CASSPGRQWNTIYF 14 TRBJ1-3 TRBV13 NA NA
TGTGCCACCAGTGATTTGTGGGGGGGCCGAAACACTGAAGCTTTCTTT CATSDLWGGRNTEAFF 16 TRBJ1-1 TRBV24-1 NA NA
TGTGCCAGCAGCTTAAAAAGGTCCGGACAGGGGTTCGATGAGCAGTTCTTC CASSLKRSGQGFDEQFF 17 TRBJ2-1 TRBV7-8 TRBD1 NA
TGCAGCGTTGAAGATCCTAGTCCCCCTGACTATGGCTACACCTTC CSVEDPSPPDYGYTF 15 TRBJ1-2 TRBV29-1 NA many
TGTGCTAGTTGCGAGATCGGAGGCTACAATGAGCAGTTCTTC CASCEIGGYNEQFF 14 TRBJ2-1 TRBV12-5 NA NA
TGTGCCAGCAGTTACAGGGGGGTGAACACTGAAGCTTTCTTT CASSYRGVNTEAFF 14 TRBJ1-1 TRBV7-9 TRBD1 NA
TGTGCCAGCAGTGAGTGGAGAGGAAACACCATATATTTT CASSEWRGNTIYF 13 TRBJ1-3 TRBV6-1 NA NA
TGTGCCAGCAGCCTGACAGGGACGTATGGCTACACCTTC CASSLTGTYGYTF 13 TRBJ1-2 TRBV12-3/TRBV12-4 TRBD1 NA
TGTGCCAGCATAGACTTTACCAACACAGGGAACTACGAGCAGTACTTC CASIDFTNTGNYEQYF 16 TRBJ2-7 TRBV2 NA NA
TGTGCCAGCAGCGGGCCTCAGGGTTTATGGTATGGCTACACCTTC CASSGPQGLWYGYTF 15 TRBJ1-2 TRBV3-1/TRBV3-2 NA NA
TGTGCCTGGTTAGAGGCAGGAAACACCATATATTTT CAWLEAGNTIYF 12 TRBJ1-3 TRBV30 NA NA
TGTGCCAGCTCATCCCTTGGCCTTGACGGGACAGGGAATGAAAAACTGTTTTTT CASSSLGLDGTGNEKLFF 18 TRBJ1-4 TRBV18 TRBD1 NA
TGTGCCAGCAGTGAACCATCAGGGGGACCTGAAGCTTTCTTT CASSEPSGGPEAFF 14 TRBJ1-1 TRBV6-1 TRBD1 NA
TGTGCCAGCTCACCCTCCTCCCTCCGGATTCTGGCGGAAGATACGCAGTATTTT CASSPSSLRILAEDTQYF 18 TRBJ2-3 TRBV18 NA NA
TGTGCCAGCGGAGGGGGGGGGTATGGCTACACCTTC CASGGGGYGYTF 12 TRBJ1-2 TRBV3-1/TRBV3-2 NA NA
TGCGCCTCACGGAGCGGGGGGTACTCCTACAATGAGCAGTTCTTC CASRSGGYSYNEQFF 15 TRBJ2-1 TRBV5-1 TRBD2 NA
TGCAGCGTTGAGGAGAGATTAAACTATGGCTACACCTTC CSVEERLNYGYTF 13 TRBJ1-2 TRBV29-1 NA NA
TGTGCCAGCAGCCCCGGACTAGCGCGCGAGCAGTACTTC CASSPGLAREQYF 13 TRBJ2-7 TRBV7-3 TRBD2 NA
TGTGCCAGCAGCGCTCAGGGGGGCACTGAAGCTTTCTTT CASSAQGGTEAFF 13 TRBJ1-1 TRBV6-5 TRBD1 NA
TGTGCCAGCAGCTTGTTGCAGGGTCTACGTTCACCCCTCCACTTT CASSLLQGLRSPLHF 15 TRBJ1-6 TRBV5-6 NA NA
TGTGCCAGCAGCGCACAGGGGCGCTATGGCTACACCTTC CASSAQGRYGYTF 13 TRBJ1-2 TRBV27 TRBD1 few
TGTGCCAGCAGTTACCGACTCCCGGGGTCTGGAAACACCATATATTTT CASSYRLPGSGNTIYF 16 TRBJ1-3 TRBV6-5 NA NA
TGTGCCATCCAGGGTTTGAACACTGAAGCTTTCTTT CAIQGLNTEAFF 12 TRBJ1-1 TRBV10-3 NA NA
TGTGCCACCAGCAGTAGGGGGTCCTACAATGAGCAGTTCTTC CATSSRGSYNEQFF 14 TRBJ2-1 TRBV15 NA NA
TGTGCCAGCTCACCACTTAGCGGGGGGGCCGGTGAGCAGTTCTTC CASSPLSGGAGEQFF 15 TRBJ2-1 TRBV18 TRBD2 NA
TGTGCCAGCAGCTTCAGGGGACGGGATTCACCCCTCCACTTT CASSFRGRDSPLHF 14 TRBJ1-6 TRBV5-8 NA NA
TGTGCCAGCAGTCCCGACAGGGGGCGCGTCAATGAGCAGTTCTTC CASSPDRGRVNEQFF 15 TRBJ2-1 TRBV7-2 TRBD1 NA